One sample yielded the 2 T cell receptor beta chains listed below, sequenced in a study of blood T cell repertoires in COVID-19 (dated by TCRdb to about 2020). The library relied on the immunoSEQ multiplex PCR assay. TCRdb provides this immuneACCESS table in a form limited to in-frame rearrangements. Some clones are lacking; in checked studies, under half of them reflect an unresolved V gene, and why the rest are absent is not known. The sample table holds approximately 220,000 clones, of which around 85% were seen once. The ten top clones hold about 1.3% of the sample. Material for sequencing was PBMCs or T cells enriched from blood (not recorded which). All receptors come from a woman aged 40 to 50 with acute COVID-19.

Of note for this clone: At the DNA level, this CDR3 is encoded by other sequences in the same sample as well. The CDR3 nucleotides read TGCGCCAGCAGTCCGGGGACAGGGAACACTGAAGCTTTCTTT. This encodes CASSPGTGNTEAFF. The chain joins TRBV5-1 to TRBJ1-1; 8 bases match TRBD1. Trimming cost V 5 bases and J 1 base; bases outside gene matches: 4. This CDR3 contains 14 residues. From germline, CDR1 is SGHRS and CDR2 YFSETQ.

For the CDR3, the DNA is TGTGCCTGGAGTCGGTGGGAGGTGGAGACCCAGTACTTC. Its protein is CAWSRWEVETQYF. The gene calls are TRBV30 and TRBJ2-5; D is perhaps TRBD2 (6 bases). The CDR3 spans 13 residues. V lost 2 bases to trimming and J lost 5 bases, with 12 bases between them. The germline gives CDR1 GTSNPN, CDR2 SVGIG (reference sequence).